Listed below are T cell receptor beta chains from one sample, sequenced in a study of T cell responses to AZD1222 COVID-19 vaccine. Profiling relied on immunoSEQ multiplex PCR, and the TCRdb table lists in-frame clones only, not all of them. The sample contains about 270,000 clones, 90% to 95% of which appear only once. Sample: peripheral blood, taken 28 days after the second AZD1222 dose. The receptors originated from an adult who received the AZD1222 COVID-19 vaccine. The CDR3 runs from the conserved cysteine through the conserved F or W. Fields, in order: J gene, clone size, D gene, V gene, CDR3 protein, CDR3 DNA. The D gene is left open where the match is weak. The size entry is marked missing in some rows and otherwise reads once, few, many or a size class.

TRBJ1-1	NA	NA	TRBV6-5	CASSYADQSTEAFF	TGTGCCAGCAGTTACGCGGACCAGAGCACTGAAGCTTTCTTT
TRBJ1-2	NA	TRBD1	TRBV2	CASRRTGDPGYTF	TGTGCCAGCCGAAGAACAGGGGATCCTGGCTACACCTTC
TRBJ2-3	NA	TRBD2	TRBV5-1	CASSPGTSGGEAQYF	TGCGCCAGCAGCCCGGGGACTAGCGGGGGGGAAGCGCAGTATTTT
TRBJ2-2	NA	NA	TRBV12-5	CASGLDNTWELFF	TGTGCTAGTGGTTTGGACAACACCTGGGAGCTGTTTTTT
TRBJ2-7	NA	NA	TRBV9	CASSFLGGLTSFRETEQYF	TGTGCCAGCAGCTTCCTGGGGGGGCTTACTTCCTTCAGGGAGACAGAGCAGTACTTC
TRBJ1-4	NA	TRBD1	TRBV3-1/TRBV3-2	CASSTGQVYTNEKLFF	TGTGCCAGCAGTACGGGACAGGTCTATACTAATGAAAAACTGTTTTTT
TRBJ1-1	NA	NA	TRBV7-3	CASSLGRATEAFF	TGTGCCAGCAGCTTAGGCAGGGCCACTGAAGCTTTCTTT
TRBJ2-5	NA	NA	TRBV28	CASSYEAGETQYF	TGTGCCAGCAGTTATGAAGCGGGAGAGACCCAGTACTTC
TRBJ2-3	NA	TRBD1	TRBV9	CASSFETGGAGDTQYF	TGTGCCAGCAGCTTCGAGACAGGGGGCGCGGGGGATACGCAGTATTTT
TRBJ1-6	NA	TRBD1	TRBV3-1/TRBV3-2	CASSRGDSYYNSPLHF	TGTGCCAGCAGCCGGGGGGACAGCTATTATAATTCACCCCTCCACTTT
TRBJ2-1	NA	TRBD2	TRBV7-9	CASSLGGRAGDEQFF	TGTGCCAGCAGCTTAGGTGGGAGGGCCGGGGATGAGCAGTTCTTC
TRBJ2-3	few	NA	TRBV27	CASSSFGGIGDTQYF	TGTGCCAGCAGTTCTTTTGGGGGGATCGGAGATACGCAGTATTTT
TRBJ2-5	NA	NA	TRBV24-1	CATSDTTQGIGETQYF	TGTGCCACCAGTGATACCACTCAGGGGATTGGGGAGACCCAGTACTTC
TRBJ2-1	NA	TRBD1	TRBV2	CASTQGWFINEQFF	TGTGCCAGTACACAGGGGTGGTTTATAAATGAGCAGTTCTTC
TRBJ2-1	once	TRBD1	TRBV7-2	CASSSDRGPYEQFF	TGTGCCAGCAGCTCGGACAGGGGGCCGTATGAGCAGTTCTTC
TRBJ1-3	NA	NA	TRBV7-2	CASSLARPGPPSGNTIYF	TGTGCCAGCAGCTTAGCGAGGCCAGGGCCCCCCTCTGGAAACACCATATATTTT
TRBJ1-6	NA	NA	TRBV4-1	CASSQVLVFNSPLHF	TGCGCCAGCAGCCAAGTGTTGGTTTTTAATTCACCCCTCCACTTT
TRBJ2-7	NA	TRBD1	TRBV28	CASRPMDRNPSYEQYF	TGTGCCAGCAGACCTATGGACAGGAACCCCTCCTACGAGCAGTACTTC
TRBJ2-5	NA	TRBD2	TRBV7-2	CASSPGTSGLRTQYF	TGTGCCAGCAGCCCAGGGACTAGCGGGCTACGAACCCAGTACTTC
TRBJ1-5	NA	NA	TRBV21-1	CASSKKLASRRGIGSNQPQHF	TGTGCCAGCAGCAAAAAGTTGGCGAGTCGGCGGGGGATCGGGAGCAATCAGCCCCAGCATTTT
TRBJ2-1	NA	TRBD1	TRBV6-4	CASSVGTGILEQFF	TGTGCCAGCAGTGTTGGGACAGGGATCCTGGAGCAGTTCTTC
TRBJ1-5	NA	NA	TRBV7-8	CASSLVGASNNQPQHF	TGTGCCAGCAGCTTAGTGGGGGCTTCCAACAATCAGCCCCAGCATTTT
TRBJ2-3	NA	NA	TRBV6-5	CASSPYGEGPQYF	TGTGCCAGCAGCCCCTACGGTGAAGGTCCGCAGTATTTT
TRBJ2-2	once	NA	TRBV27	CASSRGRGAGELFF	TGTGCCAGCTCCCGGGGGAGAGGGGCCGGGGAGCTGTTTTTT
TRBJ1-4	NA	NA	TRBV11-1	CARPRSTSGEKLFF	TGTGCCCGCCCAAGATCTACGAGTGGAGAAAAACTGTTTTTT
TRBJ2-2	NA	NA	TRBV7-3	CASSSGRTLSTGELFF	TGTGCCAGCAGCTCGGGACGGACCTTATCTACCGGGGAGCTGTTTTTT
TRBJ1-1	NA	NA	TRBV27	CASSSSGVTEAFF	TGTGCCAGCAGTTCGTCAGGGGTCACTGAAGCTTTCTTT
TRBJ2-5	NA	NA	TRBV18	CASSPPAGQETQYF	TGTGCCAGCTCACCACCGGCGGGACAAGAGACCCAGTACTTC
TRBJ2-1	NA	TRBD2	TRBV5-1	CASSRTASGGQEQFF	TGCGCCAGCAGCAGGACGGCTAGCGGGGGCCAGGAGCAGTTCTTC
TRBJ1-4	NA	TRBD1	TRBV28	CASSLGGQGSEKLFF	TGTGCCAGCAGTTTAGGGGGACAGGGAAGTGAAAAACTGTTTTTT
TRBJ2-7	NA	NA	TRBV2	CASSVLNEQYF	TGTGCCAGCAGTGTCCTGAACGAGCAGTACTTC
TRBJ1-2	NA	TRBD1	TRBV5-4	CASSSERTGGNYGYTF	TGTGCCAGCAGCTCGGAGCGGACAGGGGGTAACTATGGCTACACCTTC
TRBJ2-7	NA	NA	TRBV29-1	CSGQGSGEQYF	TGCAGCGGTCAGGGGTCGGGCGAGCAGTACTTC
TRBJ2-3	NA	NA	TRBV4-2	CASSQEGGDTDTQYF	TGTGCCAGCAGCCAAGAGGGCGGGGACACAGATACGCAGTATTTT
TRBJ2-7	few	NA	TRBV27	CASSKQLLYEQYF	TGTGCCAGCAGTAAACAGCTGCTCTACGAGCAGTACTTC
TRBJ2-5	NA	NA	TRBV6-5	CASSDSGRETQYF	TGTGCCAGCAGTGACTCAGGGCGAGAGACCCAGTACTTC
TRBJ2-7	NA	TRBD2	TRBV4-1	CASSQDGRVPYEQYF	TGCGCCAGCAGCCAAGATGGGAGGGTCCCCTACGAGCAGTACTTC
TRBJ2-7	NA	TRBD2	TRBV27	CATGLAGGGSYEQYF	TGTGCCACGGGACTAGCGGGAGGTGGGTCCTACGAGCAGTACTTC
TRBJ1-1	NA	NA	TRBV6-5	CASSTLGVTEAFF	TGTGCCAGCAGTACCTTAGGGGTCACTGAAGCTTTCTTT
TRBJ2-5	NA	NA	TRBV28	CASRSTGGASQETQYF	TGTGCCAGCAGAAGTACAGGGGGGGCCTCCCAAGAGACCCAGTACTTC
TRBJ1-1	NA	TRBD1	TRBV5-4	CASSQGQLMNTEAFF	TGTGCCAGCAGCCAGGGACAGTTAATGAACACTGAAGCTTTCTTT
TRBJ2-3	NA	NA	TRBV6-6	CASSYPSTDTQYF	TGTGCCAGCAGTTACCCCTCCACAGATACGCAGTATTTT
TRBJ1-1	once	NA	TRBV7-9	CASSLGGYLNTEAFF	TGTGCCAGCAGCTTGGGCGGTTACCTGAACACTGAAGCTTTCTTT
TRBJ2-2	NA	TRBD2	TRBV7-9	CAIPGLRAGELFF	TGTGCCATTCCGGGACTAAGGGCCGGGGAGCTGTTTTTT
TRBJ2-3	NA	NA	TRBV4-1	CASSQGGLADTQYF	TGCGCCAGCAGCCAGGGCGGTCTAGCAGATACGCAGTATTTT
TRBJ2-2	NA	NA	TRBV10-3	CAISESGRRGPGELFF	TGTGCCATCAGTGAGTCGGGCAGGAGGGGGCCCGGGGAGCTGTTTTTT
TRBJ2-6	NA	TRBD2	TRBV7-6	CASSPAGGRLGNVLTF	TGTGCCAGCAGCCCCGCGGGGGGTAGACTGGGAAACGTCCTGACTTTC
TRBJ1-5	NA	NA	TRBV28	CASIMVGLNQPQHF	TGTGCCAGCATTATGGTAGGACTCAATCAGCCCCAGCATTTT
TRBJ2-7	NA	NA	TRBV28	CASSFLGTLSYEQYF	TGTGCCAGCAGTTTTTTAGGGACACTCTCCTACGAGCAGTACTTC
TRBJ1-1	few	NA	TRBV7-3	CASSSAGAGSNTEAFF	TGTGCCAGCAGCTCTGCCGGGGCAGGGAGTAACACTGAAGCTTTCTTT
TRBJ1-2	NA	NA	TRBV27	CASSSDSSYSYGYTF	TGTGCCAGCAGTTCAGACAGTAGCTATTCCTATGGCTACACCTTC
TRBJ1-6	NA	NA	TRBV5-4	CASSLGQSRNNSPLHF	TGTGCCAGCAGCCTCGGACAGAGCAGAAATAATTCACCCCTCCACTTT
TRBJ1-2	NA	TRBD1	TRBV5-4	CASSWGTGGLIYGYTF	TGTGCCAGCAGCTGGGGGACAGGGGGATTGATCTATGGCTACACCTTC
TRBJ2-7	NA	TRBD1	TRBV2	CASTSGAGQGTYEQYF	TGTGCCAGTACTAGTGGGGCGGGACAGGGTACCTACGAGCAGTACTTC
TRBJ1-1	NA	NA	TRBV28	CASTRTRPFGTEAFF	TGTGCCAGCACCAGAACGAGACCCTTTGGCACTGAAGCTTTCTTT
TRBJ1-4	NA	TRBD1	TRBV3-1/TRBV3-2	CASSDTGGAEKLFF	TGTGCCAGCAGCGACACAGGGGGCGCGGAAAAACTGTTTTTT
TRBJ1-6	NA	NA	TRBV10-3	CAISEPGVSSPLHF	TGTGCCATCAGTGAGCCGGGGGTCTCTTCACCCCTCCACTTT
TRBJ1-2	NA	TRBD1	TRBV2	CASTEQGWGNYGYTF	TGTGCCAGCACGGAACAGGGGTGGGGTAACTATGGCTACACCTTC
TRBJ2-2	NA	NA	TRBV4-2	CASSQALKGPGELFF	TGTGCCAGCAGCCAAGCGTTAAAGGGACCCGGGGAGCTGTTTTTT
TRBJ2-1	NA	NA	TRBV20-1	CSASFDEQFF	TGCAGTGCTAGTTTCGATGAGCAGTTCTTC